A single sample gave rise to the 7 T cell receptor beta chains below, sequenced in a study of CD8 T cells in ankylosing spondylitis. TCRdb fed the 5' RACE reads into MiXCR, producing one record per CDR3 protein. This table has 15,000 to 20,000 distinct CDR3 sequences, roughly 8.2% appearing once. The sample taken for sequencing was blood. These receptor sequences come from a male donor with ankylosing spondylitis or in good health (not recorded which).

The chain joins TRBV10-2 to TRBJ2-7, with 7 bases fitting TRBD2. This CDR3 has 16 residues. Germline V CDR1 and CDR2: WSHSY, SAAADI. J was trimmed by 4 bases and V by 6 bases; bases with no gene match: 15. The CDR3 DNA reads TGCGCCAGCAGCGTCCGCGCGGGAGAGGGGAATTACGAGCAGTACTTC. This translates into CASSVRAGEGNYEQYF.

This clonotype was counted at least ten times. The chain carries TRBV6-2 or TRBV6-3 and TRBJ2-7; D not resolved. Trimming pared 0 bases from V and 3 bases from J, leaving 3 bases between. This CDR3 is 12 amino acids long. Germline values: CDR1 MNHEY, CDR2 SVGEGT. In nucleotides, the CDR3 is TGTGCCAGCAGTTACTCCTTCTACGAGCAGTACTTC. Translated, it gives CASSYSFYEQYF.

In its sample, this clonotype was seen many times. Here the CDR3 reads CSAAGVSDTQYF. The CDR3 coding sequence is TGCAGCGCTGCCGGAGTTTCAGATACGCAGTATTTT. The rearrangement links TRBV29-1 to TRBJ2-3; D gene uncertain. The CDR3 is made up of 12 amino acids. Trimming took 7 bases from V and 4 from J, leaving 12 bases between them. Per the germline V gene, CDR1 is SQVTM and CDR2 is ANQGSEA.

This clonotype was recorded many times. This chain links TRBV7-2 with TRBJ2-1; 8 bases agree with TRBD1. CDR3 length: 14 residues. CDR1 and CDR2 from the germline V gene are SGHTA and FQGNSA. V was pared by 5 bases and J by 7 bases, with 7 bases of the junction left unmatched. CDR3 coding DNA: TGTGCCAGCAGCACCCAGGGGGCTTTGAATGAGCAGTTCTTC. Translated, it gives CASSTQGALNEQFF. Full variable domain (outside the CDR3, taken from reference TRBV7-2 and TRBJ2-1): GAGVSQSPSNKVTEKGKDVELRCDPISGHTALYWYRQSLGQGLEFLIYFQGNSAPDKSGLPSDRFSAERTGGSVSTLTIQRTQQEDSAVYLCASSTQGALNEQFFGPGTRLTVL.

Only a few counts were recorded for this clonotype. The rearrangement links TRBV5-1 to TRBJ1-1; D remains unclear. Trimming left V 4 bases short and J 6 bases short, with 10 bases between. This CDR3 has 12 residues. CDR1 and CDR2 (germline): SGHRS, YFSETQ. CDR3: CASSGWTSEAFF. CDR3 in DNA: TGCGCCAGCAGCGGTTGGACTTCTGAAGCTTTCTTT.

Many counts were recorded for this clonotype. V usage is TRBV25-1 and J usage is TRBJ2-5, with 11 bases lining up with TRBD2. Germline V CDR1 and CDR2: MGHDK, SYGVNS. This CDR3 has 15 amino acids. V was clipped by 3 bases and J by 1 base; unmatched bases: 1. DNA of the CDR3: TGTGCCAGCAGTGAGACTAGCGGGATCCAAGAGACCCAGTACTTC. Amino acid sequence: CASSETSGIQETQYF.

V gene TRBV29-1 combines with J gene TRBJ2-2, with D uncertain. The CDR3 sequence is 11 residues long. V was pared by 6 bases and J by 7 bases, with 9 bases between. The V gene's germline CDR1 is SQVTM and CDR2 ANQGSEA. The CDR3 coding sequence is TGCAGCGTGCGGTATATCGGGGAGCTGTTTTTT. Residues: CSVRYIGELFF.